The rows below give T cell receptor beta chains drawn from one sample of a study of T-cell reconstitution after alpha-beta-depleted transplantation in children. TCRdb re-called the PCR reads through MiXCR, storing one row per CDR3 protein. The sample shows about 400,000 distinct CDR3 sequences, roughly 22% of them seen only once. Source: PBMCs from the stem cell graft donor, taken from the stem cell graft. The receptors derive from a human donor who donated a stem cell graft to a child with acute myeloid leukemia. Each CDR3 is given with its conserved first and last residue. A D gene is named only where the DNA matches it firmly. Where a row states a size, it is once, few, many or the class of an expanded clone; other rows omit it.

j_call clone_size d_call v_call cdr3_aa cdr3_nt
TRBJ1-1 few . TRBV5-6 CASSSLTLLGTEAFF TGTGCCAGCAGCTCTCTGACACTCCTCGGGACTGAAGCTTTCTTT
TRBJ2-2 few . TRBV21-1 CASRRQGLGELFF TGTGCCAGCAGGAGACAGGGGCTCGGGGAGCTGTTTTTT
TRBJ1-1 . . TRBV12-3/TRBV12-4 CASSTPSSRNTEAFF TGTGCCAGCAGCACCCCGAGCAGTAGGAACACTGAAGCTTTCTTT
TRBJ1-4 . TRBD1 TRBV30 CAWTRSRGIGEKLFF TGTGCCTGGACGAGAAGCAGGGGGATAGGTGAAAAACTGTTTTTT
TRBJ2-5 . TRBD2 TRBV5-1 CASSSLVVDSGIGETQYF TGCGCCAGCAGCTCGCTCGTAGTGGATAGCGGGATAGGAGAGACCCAGTACTTC
TRBJ2-5 many TRBD2 TRBV29-1 CSARLAGVAETQYF TGCAGCGCCAGGCTAGCGGGAGTAGCAGAGACCCAGTACTTC
TRBJ2-1 many TRBD2 TRBV20-1 CSARSGSSYNEQFF TGCAGTGCTCGGAGCGGGAGTTCCTACAATGAGCAGTTCTTC
TRBJ2-1 many . TRBV20-1 CSARGFSGNEQFF TGCAGTGCTAGAGGCTTTAGTGGCAATGAGCAGTTCTTC
TRBJ2-1 few TRBD2 TRBV7-3 CASSSPGLAGVNNEQFF TGTGCCAGCAGCTCACCGGGACTAGCGGGAGTAAACAATGAGCAGTTCTTC
TRBJ2-1 few . TRBV7-2 CASSHTYNEQFF TGTGCCAGCAGCCACACGTACAATGAGCAGTTCTTC
TRBJ2-7 . . TRBV25-1 CASSDGSWGHEQYF TGTGCCAGCAGTGACGGCAGCTGGGGCCACGAGCAGTACTTC
TRBJ2-2 many . TRBV12-3/TRBV12-4 CASSLSGSTGELFF TGTGCCAGCAGTTTGTCGGGAAGCACCGGGGAGCTGTTTTTT
TRBJ1-3 few . TRBV15 CATSREGLETGNTIYF TGTGCCACCAGCAGAGAGGGGTTGGAGACTGGAAACACCATATATTTT
TRBJ2-1 . . TRBV7-8 CASWPLLETLNEQFF TGTGCCAGCTGGCCCTTACTAGAAACCCTCAATGAGCAGTTCTTC
TRBJ2-7 few . TRBV2 CASSALEGDDEQYF TGTGCCAGCAGTGCGTTGGAAGGGGACGACGAGCAGTACTTC
TRBJ2-2 . TRBD1 TRBV5-1 CASSGQVTGELFF TGCGCCAGCAGCGGACAGGTCACCGGGGAGCTGTTTTTT
TRBJ2-1 once TRBD2 TRBV7-9 CASSSRLAGVNDEQFF TGTGCCAGCAGCAGCCGTCTAGCGGGAGTTAACGATGAGCAGTTCTTC
TRBJ1-1 . . TRBV24-1 CATSQLEGTEAFF TGTGCCACTTCACAGCTGGAGGGCACTGAAGCTTTCTTT
TRBJ1-6 many . TRBV12-3/TRBV12-4 CASSLSDGSPLHF TGTGCCAGCAGTTTAAGTGATGGATCACCCCTCCACTTT
TRBJ2-1 few . TRBV4-3 CASSMGRDHHSEQFF TGCGCCAGCAGCATGGGCCGGGACCACCACAGTGAGCAGTTCTTC
TRBJ2-1 . . TRBV20-1 CSAERTGVGNEQFF TGCAGTGCCGAGAGGACGGGAGTCGGAAATGAGCAGTTCTTC
TRBJ2-5 once . TRBV30 CAWSATSLKQETQYF TGTGCCTGGAGTGCGACCTCCCTCAAGCAAGAGACCCAGTACTTC
TRBJ2-2 . TRBD1 TRBV5-1 CASRTAAGTGGDSGELFF TGCGCCAGCAGGACCGCTGCCGGGACAGGGGGCGACTCCGGGGAGCTGTTTTTT
TRBJ1-2 few . TRBV30 CAWRTSTGQGYTF TGTGCCTGGAGGACCTCAACGGGGCAAGGCTACACCTTC
TRBJ2-5 . TRBD2 TRBV7-9 CASSLGLAGLQETQYF TGTGCCAGCAGCTTGGGACTAGCGGGGTTACAAGAGACCCAGTACTTC
TRBJ2-1 . TRBD2 TRBV20-1 CSAHAPGLAGASSYNEQFF TGCAGTGCCCACGCTCCGGGCCTAGCGGGAGCCAGCTCCTACAATGAGCAGTTCTTC
TRBJ2-1 many . TRBV20-1 CSASLLQGLTLNEQFF TGCAGTGCTAGCCTCCTACAGGGCTTAACTCTGAATGAGCAGTTCTTC
TRBJ2-5 . . TRBV6-2/TRBV6-3 CASSYWKEETQYF TGTGCCAGCAGTTACTGGAAGGAAGAGACCCAGTACTTC